This note documents a single TCR beta chain sequence. This entry belongs to a study of blood T cell repertoires in COVID-19. Looking at the study overall: The analysed material was cDNA or gDNA that came from T cells, B-cell-depleted T cells, or PBMCs.

Per the authors' pipeline: Reference gene primer amplification gave nucleated cell count estimates. The method was immunoSEQ multiplex PCR; TCRdb's version includes in-frame clones alone and lacks a portion of them. V, J and clone size are those of that table, while D and trimming were read from the DNA. The repertoire consists of about 280,000 clones, with just under 90% occurring once and the leading ten covering 4.1%. V lost 7 bases and J lost 5; bases outside the gene matches: 8. The CDR3 loop spans 15 amino acids. Per the germline V gene, CDR1 is SGHTA and CDR2 is FQGNSA. Participants' reported clinical history set cohort assignment.

The material sequenced was PBMCs or T cells enriched from blood (not recorded which). The rearrangement uses TRBV7-2 and TRBJ2-2, with 9 bases lining up with TRBD1. This TCR came from a woman between 25 and 40 years old with acute COVID-19. In nucleotides, the CDR3 is TGTGCCAGCATCGTGACAGGGGGTTGGACCGGGGAGCTGTTTTTT. The encoded protein is CASIVTGGWTGELFF.